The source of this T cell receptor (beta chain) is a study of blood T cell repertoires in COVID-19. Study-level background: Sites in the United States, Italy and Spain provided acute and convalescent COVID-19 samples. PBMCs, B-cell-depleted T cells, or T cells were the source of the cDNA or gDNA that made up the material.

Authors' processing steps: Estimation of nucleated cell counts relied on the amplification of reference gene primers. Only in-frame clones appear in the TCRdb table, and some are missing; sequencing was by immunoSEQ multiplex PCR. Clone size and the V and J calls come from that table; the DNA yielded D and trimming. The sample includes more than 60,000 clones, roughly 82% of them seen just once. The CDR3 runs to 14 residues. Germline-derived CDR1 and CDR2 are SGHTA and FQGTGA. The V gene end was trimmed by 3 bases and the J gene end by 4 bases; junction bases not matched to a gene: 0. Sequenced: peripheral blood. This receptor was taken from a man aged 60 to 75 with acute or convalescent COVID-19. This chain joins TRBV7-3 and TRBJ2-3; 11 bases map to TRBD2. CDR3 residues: CASSFSGGADTQYF. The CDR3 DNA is TGTGCCAGCAGCTTTAGCGGGGGGGCAGATACGCAGTATTTT.